This T cell receptor (beta chain) emerged from a study of tumor-infiltrating lymphocytes in primary liver carcinoma. General study findings and limits: Tumor samples exhibited a significantly greater top-250-clone fraction than blood samples (p = 0.039).

DNA and RNA were both co-extracted from 20-30 mg of bulk tissue that had not been sorted. The patients had histopathologically diagnosed primary liver carcinoma, and their disease was treated by surgical resection. A constant-region primer primed TCR beta cDNA synthesis from 500 ng of total RNA. ARM-PCR, slightly modified, supplied the TCR beta libraries through three nested multiplex PCR rounds. Investigators reported that the first two PCR rounds, at approximately 11 cycles each, used TRBV1-TRBV30 forward primers with a C-beta reverse primer. TCRdb re-analysed the multiplex PCR reads in MiXCR, keeping a single row per CDR3 protein. The sample carries 85,000 to 100,000 distinct CDR3 sequences, around 68% recorded once. As regards this clonotype: What it recognizes is unknown. A much larger clone differs by one base, so this may be a read error.

The CDR3 totals 15 residues. This clonotype was obtained from a man aged 40-49 years with primary liver carcinoma and hepatitis B virus infection. The V call is TRBV12-3 or TRBV12-4, the J call TRBJ2-5; TRBD1 aligns across 7 bases. The sequencing sample was made of tumor-adjacent normal liver tissue. The CDR3 here is CTGSPRGLLGETQYF. The CDR3, as DNA: TGTACCGGCAGTCCAAGGGGGCTTTTGGGAGAGACCCAGTACTTC.